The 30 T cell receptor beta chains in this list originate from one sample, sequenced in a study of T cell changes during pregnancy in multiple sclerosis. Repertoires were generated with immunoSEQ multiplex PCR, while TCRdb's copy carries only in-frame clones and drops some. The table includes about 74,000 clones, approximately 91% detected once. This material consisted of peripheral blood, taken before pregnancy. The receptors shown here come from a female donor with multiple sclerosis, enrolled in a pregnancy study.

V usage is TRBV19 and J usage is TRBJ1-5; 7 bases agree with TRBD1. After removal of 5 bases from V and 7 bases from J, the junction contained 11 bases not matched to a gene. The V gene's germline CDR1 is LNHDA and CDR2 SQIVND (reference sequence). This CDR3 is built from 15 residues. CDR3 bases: TGTGCCAGTAGTGTTAAGACAGGGCCCGGGCAGCCCCAGCATTTT. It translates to CASSVKTGPGQPQHF. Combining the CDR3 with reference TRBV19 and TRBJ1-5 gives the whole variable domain DGGITQSPKYLFRKEGQNVTLSCEQNLNHDAMYWYRQDPGQGLRLIYYSQIVNDFQKGDIAEGYSVSREKKESFPLTVTSAQKNPTAFYLCASSVKTGPGQPQHFGDGTRLSIL.

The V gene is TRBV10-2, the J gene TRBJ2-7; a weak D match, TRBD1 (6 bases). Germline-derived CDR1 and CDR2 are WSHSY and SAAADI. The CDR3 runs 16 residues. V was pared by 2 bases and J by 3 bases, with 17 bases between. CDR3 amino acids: CASSEDLGRGFYEQYF. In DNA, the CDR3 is TGCGCCAGCAGTGAGGATCTTGGCAGGGGATTCTACGAGCAGTACTTC.

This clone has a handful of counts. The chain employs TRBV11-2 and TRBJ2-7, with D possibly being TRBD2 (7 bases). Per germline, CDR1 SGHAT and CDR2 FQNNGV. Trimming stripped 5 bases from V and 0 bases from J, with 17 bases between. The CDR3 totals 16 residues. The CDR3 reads CASSPIGGPRSYEQYF. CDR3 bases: TGTGCCAGCAGCCCGATCGGGGGGCCGCGCTCCTACGAGCAGTACTTC.

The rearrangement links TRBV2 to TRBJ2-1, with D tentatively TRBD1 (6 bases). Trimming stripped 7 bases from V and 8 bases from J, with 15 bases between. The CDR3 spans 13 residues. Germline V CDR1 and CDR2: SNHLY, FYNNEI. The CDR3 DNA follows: TGTGCCAGCACCAAACTACAGGGTCATGAGCAGTTCTTC. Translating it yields CASTKLQGHEQFF. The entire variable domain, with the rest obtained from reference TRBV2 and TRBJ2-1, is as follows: EPEVTQTPSHQVTQMGQEVILRCVPISNHLYFYWYRQILGQKVEFLVSFYNNEISEKSEIFDDQFSVERPDGSNFTLKIRSTKLEDSAMYFCASTKLQGHEQFFGPGTRLTVL.

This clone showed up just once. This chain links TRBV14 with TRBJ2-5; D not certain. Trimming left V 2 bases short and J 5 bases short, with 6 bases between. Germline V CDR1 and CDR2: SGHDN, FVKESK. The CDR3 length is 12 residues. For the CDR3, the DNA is TGTGCCAGCAGCCAATACTGGGAGACCCAGTACTTC. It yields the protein CASSQYWETQYF.

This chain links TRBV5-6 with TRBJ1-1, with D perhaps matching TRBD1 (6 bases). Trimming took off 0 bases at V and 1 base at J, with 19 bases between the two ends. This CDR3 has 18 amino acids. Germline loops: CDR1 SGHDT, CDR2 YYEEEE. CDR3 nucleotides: TGTGCCAGCAGCTTGGTAGGTAGTAGGTCAGGGGCGAACACTGAAGCTTTCTTT. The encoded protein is CASSLVGSRSGANTEAFF.

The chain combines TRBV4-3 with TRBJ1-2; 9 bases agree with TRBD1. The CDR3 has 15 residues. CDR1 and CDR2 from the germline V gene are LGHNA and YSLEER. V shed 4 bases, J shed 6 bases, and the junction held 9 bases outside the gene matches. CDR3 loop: CASSLNPGTGNGYTF. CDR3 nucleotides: TGCGCCAGCAGCCTCAACCCCGGGACAGGGAATGGCTACACCTTC.

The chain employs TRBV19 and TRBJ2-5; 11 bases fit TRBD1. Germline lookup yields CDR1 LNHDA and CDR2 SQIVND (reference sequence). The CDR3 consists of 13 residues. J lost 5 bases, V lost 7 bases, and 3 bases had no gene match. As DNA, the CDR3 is TGTGCCAGTAAACGGGACAGGGGGGAGACCCAGTACTTC. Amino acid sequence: CASKRDRGETQYF.

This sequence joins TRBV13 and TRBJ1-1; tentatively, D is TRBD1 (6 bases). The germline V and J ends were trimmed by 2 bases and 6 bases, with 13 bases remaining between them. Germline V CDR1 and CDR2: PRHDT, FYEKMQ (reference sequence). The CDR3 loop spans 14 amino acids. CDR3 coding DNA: TGTGCCAGCAGCTTAACTCAGGGGTTCGCTGAAGCTTTCTTT. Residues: CASSLTQGFAEAFF.

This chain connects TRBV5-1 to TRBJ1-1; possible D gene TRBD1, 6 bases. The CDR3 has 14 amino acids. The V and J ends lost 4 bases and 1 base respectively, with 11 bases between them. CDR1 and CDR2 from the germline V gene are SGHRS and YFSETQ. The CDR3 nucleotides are TGCGCCAGCAGCGAACAGGGTCAGAACACTGAAGCTTTCTTT. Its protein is CASSEQGQNTEAFF. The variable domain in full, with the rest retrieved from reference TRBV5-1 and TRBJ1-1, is KAGVTQTPRYLIKTRGQQVTLSCSPISGHRSVSWYQQTPGQGLQFLFEYFSETQRNKGNFPGRFSGRQFSNSRSEMNVSTLELGDSALYLCASSEQGQNTEAFFGQGTRLTVV.

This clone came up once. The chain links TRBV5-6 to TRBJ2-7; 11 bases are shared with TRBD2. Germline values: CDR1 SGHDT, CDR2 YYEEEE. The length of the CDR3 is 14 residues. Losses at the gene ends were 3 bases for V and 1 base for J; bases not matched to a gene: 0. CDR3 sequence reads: CASSWTSGSYEQYF. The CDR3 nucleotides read TGTGCCAGCAGCTGGACTAGCGGGTCCTACGAGCAGTACTTC. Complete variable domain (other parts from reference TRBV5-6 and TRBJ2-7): DAGVTQSPTHLIKTRGQQVTLRCSPKSGHDTVSWYQQALGQGPQFIFQYYEEEERQRGNFPDRFSGHQFPNYSSELNVNALLLGDSALYLCASSWTSGSYEQYFGPGTRLTVT.

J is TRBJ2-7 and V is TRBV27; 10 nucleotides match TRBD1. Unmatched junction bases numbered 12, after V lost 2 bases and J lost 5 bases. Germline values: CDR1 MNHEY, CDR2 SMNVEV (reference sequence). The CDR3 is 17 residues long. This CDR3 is CASSLNTLTGGQNEQYF. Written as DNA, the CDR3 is TGTGCCAGCAGTTTAAATACCTTGACAGGGGGCCAGAACGAGCAGTACTTC.

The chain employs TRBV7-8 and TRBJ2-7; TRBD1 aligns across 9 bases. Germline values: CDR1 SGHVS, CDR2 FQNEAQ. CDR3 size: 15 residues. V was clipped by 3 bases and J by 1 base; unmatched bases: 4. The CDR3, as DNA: TGTGCCAGCAGCTTGGGACAGGGCCCATCCTACGAGCAGTACTTC. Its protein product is CASSLGQGPSYEQYF.

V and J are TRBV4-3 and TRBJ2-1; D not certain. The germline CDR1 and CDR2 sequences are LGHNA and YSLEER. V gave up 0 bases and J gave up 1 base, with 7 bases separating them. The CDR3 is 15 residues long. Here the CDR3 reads CASSQDRNSYNEQFF. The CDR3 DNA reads TGCGCCAGCAGCCAAGACAGGAATTCCTACAATGAGCAGTTCTTC.

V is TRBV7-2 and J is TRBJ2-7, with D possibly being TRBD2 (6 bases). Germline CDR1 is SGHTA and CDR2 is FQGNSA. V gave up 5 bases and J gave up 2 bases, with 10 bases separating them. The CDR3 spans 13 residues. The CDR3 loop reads CASSRGLTYEQYF. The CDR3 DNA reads TGTGCCAGCAGCCGGGGACTCACCTACGAGCAGTACTTC.

DNA of the CDR3: TGTGCCAGCAACAGCGGGGCCAGCTCCTACAATGAGCAGTTCTTC. It translates to CASNSGASSYNEQFF. The rearrangement joins TRBV7-2 to TRBJ2-1; 7 bases match TRBD2. J was trimmed by 0 bases and V by 7 bases; bases with no gene match: 6. Germline CDR1 is SGHTA and CDR2 is FQGNSA. The CDR3 sequence is 15 residues long.

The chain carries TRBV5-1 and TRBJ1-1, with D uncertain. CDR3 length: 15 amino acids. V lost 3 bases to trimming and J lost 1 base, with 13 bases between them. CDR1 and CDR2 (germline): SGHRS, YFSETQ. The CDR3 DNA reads TGCGCCAGCAGCTCAAACTTCGAGGGGAACACTGAAGCTTTCTTT. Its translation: CASSSNFEGNTEAFF.

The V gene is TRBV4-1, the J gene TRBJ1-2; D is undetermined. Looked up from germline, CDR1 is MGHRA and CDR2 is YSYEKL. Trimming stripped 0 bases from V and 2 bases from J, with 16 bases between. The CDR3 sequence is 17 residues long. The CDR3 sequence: CASSQDTQRYLNYGYTF. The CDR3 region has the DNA TGCGCCAGCAGCCAAGATACCCAGCGGTACTTAAACTATGGCTACACCTTC.

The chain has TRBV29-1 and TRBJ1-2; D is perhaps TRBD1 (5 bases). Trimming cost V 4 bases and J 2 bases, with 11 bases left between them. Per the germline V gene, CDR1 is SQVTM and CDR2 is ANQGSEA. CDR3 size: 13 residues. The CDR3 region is CSVGRGSNYGYTF. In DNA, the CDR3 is TGCAGCGTTGGAAGGGGATCCAACTATGGCTACACCTTC.

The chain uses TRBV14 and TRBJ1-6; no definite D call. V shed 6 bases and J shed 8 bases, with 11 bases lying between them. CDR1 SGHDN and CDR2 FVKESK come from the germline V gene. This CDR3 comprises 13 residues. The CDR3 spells CASRRLLDSPLHF. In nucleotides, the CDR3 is TGTGCCAGCAGGCGTCTCCTCGATTCACCCCTCCACTTT.

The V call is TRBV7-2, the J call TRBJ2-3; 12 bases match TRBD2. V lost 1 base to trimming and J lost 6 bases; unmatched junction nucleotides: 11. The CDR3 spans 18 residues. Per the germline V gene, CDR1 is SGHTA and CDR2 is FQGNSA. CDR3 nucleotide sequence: TGTGCCAGCAGCTTAGAGTCTTCTAGCGGGGGGGAGGGGGATACGCAGTATTTT. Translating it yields CASSLESSSGGEGDTQYF.

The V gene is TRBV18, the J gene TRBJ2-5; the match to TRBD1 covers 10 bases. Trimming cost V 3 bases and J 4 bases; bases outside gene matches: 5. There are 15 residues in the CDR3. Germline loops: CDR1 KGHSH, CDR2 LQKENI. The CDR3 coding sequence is TGTGCCAGCTCACCGGGGGACAGGGGCAGAGAGACCCAGTACTTC. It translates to CASSPGDRGRETQYF.

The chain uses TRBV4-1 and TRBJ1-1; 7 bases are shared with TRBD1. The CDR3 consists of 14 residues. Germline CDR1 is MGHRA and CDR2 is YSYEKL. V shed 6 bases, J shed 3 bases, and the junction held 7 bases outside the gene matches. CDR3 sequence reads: CASREGQVDTEAFF. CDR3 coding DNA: TGCGCCAGCAGGGAAGGACAGGTAGACACTGAAGCTTTCTTT.

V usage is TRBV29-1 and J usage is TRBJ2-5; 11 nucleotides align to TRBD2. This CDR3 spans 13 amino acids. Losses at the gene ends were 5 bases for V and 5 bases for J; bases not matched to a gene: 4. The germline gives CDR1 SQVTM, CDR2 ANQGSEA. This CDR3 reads CSVIASGRETQYF. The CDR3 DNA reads TGCAGCGTTATAGCTAGCGGGAGGGAGACCCAGTACTTC.

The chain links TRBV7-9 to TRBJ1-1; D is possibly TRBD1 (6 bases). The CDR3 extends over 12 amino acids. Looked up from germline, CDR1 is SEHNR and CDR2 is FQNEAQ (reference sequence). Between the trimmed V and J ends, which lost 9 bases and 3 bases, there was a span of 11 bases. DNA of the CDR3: TGTGCCAGTATACAGGGCCACACTGAAGCTTTCTTT. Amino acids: CASIQGHTEAFF.

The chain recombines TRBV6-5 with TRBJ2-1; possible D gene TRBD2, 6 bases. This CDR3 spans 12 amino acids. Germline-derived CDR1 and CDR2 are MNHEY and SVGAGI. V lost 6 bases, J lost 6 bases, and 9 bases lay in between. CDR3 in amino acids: CASSPTSNEQFF. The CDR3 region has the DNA TGTGCCAGCAGCCCGACTAGCAATGAGCAGTTCTTC.

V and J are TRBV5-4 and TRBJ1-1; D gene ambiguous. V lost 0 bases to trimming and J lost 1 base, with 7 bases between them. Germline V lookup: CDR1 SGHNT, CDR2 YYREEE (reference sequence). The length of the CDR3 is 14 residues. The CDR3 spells CASSLDGRNTEAFF. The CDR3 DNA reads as TGTGCCAGCAGCTTGGACGGTAGGAACACTGAAGCTTTCTTT.

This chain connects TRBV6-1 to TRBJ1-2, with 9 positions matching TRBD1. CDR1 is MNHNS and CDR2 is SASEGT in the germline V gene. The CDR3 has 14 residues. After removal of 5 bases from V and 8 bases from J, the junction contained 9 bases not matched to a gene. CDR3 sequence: CASSSGTGRSGYTF. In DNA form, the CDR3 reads TGTGCCAGCAGTTCTGGGACAGGGAGGAGCGGCTACACCTTC.

CDR3 sequence reads: CASVTQGWDTEAFF. The CDR3 DNA reads as TGTGCTAGTGTCACACAGGGGTGGGACACTGAAGCTTTCTTT. The rearrangement joins TRBV12-5 to TRBJ1-1, with TRBD1 matching 7 bases. CDR1 LGHNT and CDR2 FRNRAP come from the germline V gene. The CDR3 extends over 14 amino acids. V lost 7 bases, J lost 3 bases, and 8 bases stayed unmatched. Complete variable domain (other parts from reference TRBV12-5 and TRBJ1-1): DARVTQTPRHKVTEMGQEVTMRCQPILGHNTVFWYRQTMMQGLELLAYFRNRAPLDDSGMPKDRFSAEMPDATLATLKIQPSEPRDSAVYFCASVTQGWDTEAFFGQGTRLTVV.

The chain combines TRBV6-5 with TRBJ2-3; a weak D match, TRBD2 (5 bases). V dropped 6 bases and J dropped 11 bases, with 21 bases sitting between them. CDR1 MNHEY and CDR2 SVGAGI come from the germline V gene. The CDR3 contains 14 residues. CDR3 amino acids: CASSARELIAGQYF. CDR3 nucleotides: TGTGCCAGCAGCGCTAGGGAGCTGATCGCGGGGCAGTATTTT.